This TCR beta chain appears in the sequencing data of a study of blood T cell repertoires in COVID-19. Study as a whole: Specimens from acute and convalescent COVID-19 originated in the United States, Italy and Spain. T cells, B-cell-depleted T cells, or PBMCs provided the cDNA or gDNA that served as material.

The V gene end was trimmed by 6 bases and the J gene end by 4 bases; junction bases not matched to a gene: 4. The CDR3 length is 13 residues. Germline V gene data show CDR1 as MNHEY and CDR2 as SVGAGI. Original analysis: Reference gene primer amplification in the assay estimated nucleated cell counts. Repertoires were generated with immunoSEQ multiplex PCR, while TCRdb's copy carries only in-frame clones and drops some. V, J and clone size were drawn from that table, and D and trimming were deduced from the DNA. The sample records about 200,000 clones, roughly 80% being singletons. Sequenced input: peripheral blood. The TCR originated in a woman older than 75 with acute or convalescent COVID-19. The chain is built from TRBV6-5 and TRBJ2-7; 9 bases line up with TRBD1. As DNA, the CDR3 is TGTGCCAGCAGACGGACAGGGGAATACGAGCAGTACTTC. This gives the protein CASRRTGEYEQYF.